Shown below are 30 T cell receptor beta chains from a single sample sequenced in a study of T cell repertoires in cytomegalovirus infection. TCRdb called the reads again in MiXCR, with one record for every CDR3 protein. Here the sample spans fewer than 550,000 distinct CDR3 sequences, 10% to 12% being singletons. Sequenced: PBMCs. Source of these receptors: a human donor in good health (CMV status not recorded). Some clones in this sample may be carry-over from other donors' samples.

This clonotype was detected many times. CDR3 DNA: TGTGCCAGCAGCTATGGGGGCTCTGGGGCCAACGTCCTGACTTTC. Translated, it gives CASSYGGSGANVLTF. V and J are TRBV7-3 and TRBJ2-6; D tentatively reads TRBD1 or TRBD2 (5 bases each). The CDR3 sequence is 15 residues long. Germline V CDR1 and CDR2: SGHTA, FQGTGA. Trimming stripped 4 bases from V and 0 bases from J, with 7 bases between.

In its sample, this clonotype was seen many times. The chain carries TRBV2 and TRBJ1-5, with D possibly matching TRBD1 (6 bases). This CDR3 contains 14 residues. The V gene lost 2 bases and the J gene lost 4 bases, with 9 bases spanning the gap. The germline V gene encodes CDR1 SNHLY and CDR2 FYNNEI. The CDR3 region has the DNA TGTGCCAGCAGTGAATCGGGGGCAAATCAGCCCCAGCATTTT. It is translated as CASSESGANQPQHF.

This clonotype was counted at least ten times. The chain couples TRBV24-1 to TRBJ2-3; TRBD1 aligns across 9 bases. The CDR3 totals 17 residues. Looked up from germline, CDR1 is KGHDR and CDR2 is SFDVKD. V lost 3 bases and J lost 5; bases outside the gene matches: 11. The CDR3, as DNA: TGTGCCACCAGTGATGCCAACTCGGGACAGGGTCAAGATACGCAGTATTTT. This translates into CATSDANSGQGQDTQYF.

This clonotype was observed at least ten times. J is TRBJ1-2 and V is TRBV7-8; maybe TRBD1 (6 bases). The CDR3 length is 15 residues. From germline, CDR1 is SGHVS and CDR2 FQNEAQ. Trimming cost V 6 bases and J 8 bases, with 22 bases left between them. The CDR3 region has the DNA TGTGCCAGCAGTCCTGGGGGCAGGGCCAAGTTAGGCTACACCTTC. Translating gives CASSPGGRAKLGYTF.

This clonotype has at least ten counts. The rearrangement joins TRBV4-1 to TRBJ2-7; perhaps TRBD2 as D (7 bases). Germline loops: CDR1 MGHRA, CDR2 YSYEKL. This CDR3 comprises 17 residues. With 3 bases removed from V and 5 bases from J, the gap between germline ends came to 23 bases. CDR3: CASSQTTLRGPGHEQYF. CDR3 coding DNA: TGCGCCAGCAGCCAGACCACTTTGCGGGGGCCCGGACACGAGCAGTACTTC.

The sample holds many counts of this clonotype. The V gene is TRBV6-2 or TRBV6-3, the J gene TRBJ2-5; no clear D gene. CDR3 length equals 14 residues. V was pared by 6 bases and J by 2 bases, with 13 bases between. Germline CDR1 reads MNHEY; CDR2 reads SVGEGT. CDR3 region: CASRPVLVQETQYF. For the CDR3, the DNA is TGTGCCAGCAGACCTGTTTTAGTGCAAGAGACCCAGTACTTC.

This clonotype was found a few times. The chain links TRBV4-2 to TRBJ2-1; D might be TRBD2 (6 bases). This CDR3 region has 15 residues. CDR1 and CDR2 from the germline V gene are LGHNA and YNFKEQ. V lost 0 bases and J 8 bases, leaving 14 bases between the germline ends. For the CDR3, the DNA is TGTGCCAGCAGCCAAGAACCAGCGGGTAACGATGAGCAGTTCTTC. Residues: CASSQEPAGNDEQFF.

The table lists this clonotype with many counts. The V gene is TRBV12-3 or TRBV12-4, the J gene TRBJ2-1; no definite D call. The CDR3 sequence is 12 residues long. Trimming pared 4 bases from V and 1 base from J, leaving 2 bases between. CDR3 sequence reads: CASSWSYNEQFF. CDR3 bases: TGTGCCAGCAGTTGGTCCTACAATGAGCAGTTCTTC.

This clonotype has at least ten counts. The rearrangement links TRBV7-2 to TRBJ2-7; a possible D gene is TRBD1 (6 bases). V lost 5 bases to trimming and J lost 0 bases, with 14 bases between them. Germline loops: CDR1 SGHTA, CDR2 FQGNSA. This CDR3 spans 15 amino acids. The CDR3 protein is CASSQGQSFSYEQYF. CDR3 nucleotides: TGTGCCAGCAGCCAAGGACAGTCCTTCTCCTACGAGCAGTACTTC.

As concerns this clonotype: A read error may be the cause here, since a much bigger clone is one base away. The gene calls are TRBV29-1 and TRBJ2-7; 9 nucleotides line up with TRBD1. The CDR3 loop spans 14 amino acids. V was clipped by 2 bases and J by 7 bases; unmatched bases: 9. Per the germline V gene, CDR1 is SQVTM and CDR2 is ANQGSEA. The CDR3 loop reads CSVETGQGKKEQYF. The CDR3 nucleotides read TGCAGCGTTGAAACCGGACAGGGGAAAAAGGAGCAGTACTTC.

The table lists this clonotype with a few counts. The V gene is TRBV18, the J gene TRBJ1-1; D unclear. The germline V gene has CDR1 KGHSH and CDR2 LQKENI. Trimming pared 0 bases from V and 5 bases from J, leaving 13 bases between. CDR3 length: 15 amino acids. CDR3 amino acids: CASSPPSTLWTEAFF. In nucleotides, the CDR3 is TGTGCCAGCTCACCACCAAGTACGTTATGGACTGAAGCTTTCTTT. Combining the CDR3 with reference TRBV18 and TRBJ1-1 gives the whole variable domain NAGVMQNPRHLVRRRGQEARLRCSPMKGHSHVYWYRQLPEEGLKFMVYLQKENIIDESGMPKERFSAEFPKEGPSILRIQQVVRGDSAAYFCASSPPSTLWTEAFFGQGTRLTVV.

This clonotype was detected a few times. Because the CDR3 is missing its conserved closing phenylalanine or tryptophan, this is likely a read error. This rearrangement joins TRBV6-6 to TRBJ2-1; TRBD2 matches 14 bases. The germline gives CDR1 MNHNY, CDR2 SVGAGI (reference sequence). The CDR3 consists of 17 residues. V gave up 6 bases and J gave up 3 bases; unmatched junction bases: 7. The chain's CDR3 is CASSSRTSGRLYNEQFS. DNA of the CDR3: TGTGCCAGCAGCTCCCGGACTAGCGGGAGGCTCTACAATGAGCAGTTCTCC.

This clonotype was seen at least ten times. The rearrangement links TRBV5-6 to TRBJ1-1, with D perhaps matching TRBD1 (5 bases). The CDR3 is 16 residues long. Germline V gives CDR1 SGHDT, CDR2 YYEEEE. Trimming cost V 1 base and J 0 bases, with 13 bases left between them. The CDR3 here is CASSLRDGYMNTEAFF. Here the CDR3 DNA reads TGTGCCAGCAGCTTGCGGGACGGATACATGAACACTGAAGCTTTCTTT. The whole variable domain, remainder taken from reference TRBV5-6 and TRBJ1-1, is DAGVTQSPTHLIKTRGQQVTLRCSPKSGHDTVSWYQQALGQGPQFIFQYYEEEERQRGNFPDRFSGHQFPNYSSELNVNALLLGDSALYLCASSLRDGYMNTEAFFGQGTRLTVV.

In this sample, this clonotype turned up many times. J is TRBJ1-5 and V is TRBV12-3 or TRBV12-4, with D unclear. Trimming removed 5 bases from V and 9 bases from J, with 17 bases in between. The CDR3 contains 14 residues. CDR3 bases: TGTGCCAGCAGTCCCTCCCAAAGTTTAGGGCCCCAGCATTTT. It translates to CASSPSQSLGPQHF.

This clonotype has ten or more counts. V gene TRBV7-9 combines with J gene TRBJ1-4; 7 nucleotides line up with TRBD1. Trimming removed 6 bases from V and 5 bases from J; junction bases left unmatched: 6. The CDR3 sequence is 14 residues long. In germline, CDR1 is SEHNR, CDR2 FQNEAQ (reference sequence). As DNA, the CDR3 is TGTGCCAGCAGGCAGACAGGGCGGAATGAAAAACTGTTTTTT. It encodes CASRQTGRNEKLFF. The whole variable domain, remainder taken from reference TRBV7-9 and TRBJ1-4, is DTGVSQNPRHKITKRGQNVTFRCDPISEHNRLYWYRQTLGQGPEFLTYFQNEAQLEKSRLLSDRFSAERPKGSFSTLEIQRTEQGDSAMYLCASRQTGRNEKLFFGSGTQLSVL.

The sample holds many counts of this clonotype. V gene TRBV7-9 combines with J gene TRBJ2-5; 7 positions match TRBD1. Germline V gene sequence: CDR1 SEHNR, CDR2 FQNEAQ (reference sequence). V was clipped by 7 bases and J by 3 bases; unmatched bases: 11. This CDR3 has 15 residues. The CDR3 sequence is CASTQIGTEKETQYF. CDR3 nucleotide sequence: TGTGCCAGCACCCAAATCGGGACAGAAAAAGAGACCCAGTACTTC.

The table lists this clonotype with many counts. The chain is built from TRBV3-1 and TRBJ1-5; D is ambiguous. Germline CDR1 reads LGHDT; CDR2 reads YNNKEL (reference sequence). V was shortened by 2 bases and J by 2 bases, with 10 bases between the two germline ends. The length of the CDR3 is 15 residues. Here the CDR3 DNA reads TGTGCCAGCAGCCAAACGTCCGGAGGCAATCAGCCCCAGCATTTT. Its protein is CASSQTSGGNQPQHF.

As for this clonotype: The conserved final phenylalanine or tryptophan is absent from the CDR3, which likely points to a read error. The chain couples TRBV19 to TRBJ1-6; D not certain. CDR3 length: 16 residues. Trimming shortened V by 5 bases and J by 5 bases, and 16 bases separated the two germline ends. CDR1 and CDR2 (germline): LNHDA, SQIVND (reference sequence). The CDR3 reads CASSDTTRLHNSPLHS. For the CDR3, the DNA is TGTGCCAGTAGTGATACTACCCGGCTCCATAATTCACCCCTCCACTCT.

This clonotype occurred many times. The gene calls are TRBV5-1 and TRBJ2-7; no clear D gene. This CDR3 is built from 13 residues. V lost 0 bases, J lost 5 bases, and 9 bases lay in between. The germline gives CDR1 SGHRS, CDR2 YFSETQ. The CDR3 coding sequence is TGCGCCAGCAGCTTGGAACGAACCCACGAGCAGTACTTC. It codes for CASSLERTHEQYF.

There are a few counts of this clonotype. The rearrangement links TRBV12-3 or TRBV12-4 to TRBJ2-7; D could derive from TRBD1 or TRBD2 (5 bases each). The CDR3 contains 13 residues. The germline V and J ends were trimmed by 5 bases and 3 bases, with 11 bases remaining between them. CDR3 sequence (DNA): TGTGCCAGCAGTCCTGGGGGAGACTACGAGCAGTACTTC. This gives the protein CASSPGGDYEQYF.

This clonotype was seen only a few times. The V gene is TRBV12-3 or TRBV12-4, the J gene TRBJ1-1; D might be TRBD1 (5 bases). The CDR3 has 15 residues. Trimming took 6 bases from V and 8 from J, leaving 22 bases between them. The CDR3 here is CASRSLGGKVTEAFF. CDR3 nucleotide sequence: TGTGCCAGCAGATCCTTGGGGGGGAAGGTAACGGAAGCTTTCTTT.

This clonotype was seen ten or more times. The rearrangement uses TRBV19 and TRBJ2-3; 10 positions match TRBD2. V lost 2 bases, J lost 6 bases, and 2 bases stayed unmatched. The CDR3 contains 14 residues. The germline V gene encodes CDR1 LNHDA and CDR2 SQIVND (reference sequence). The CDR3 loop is CASSILAGEDTQYF. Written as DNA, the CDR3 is TGTGCCAGTAGTATACTAGCGGGGGAGGATACGCAGTATTTT. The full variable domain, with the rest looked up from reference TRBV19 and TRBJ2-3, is DGGITQSPKYLFRKEGQNVTLSCEQNLNHDAMYWYRQDPGQGLRLIYYSQIVNDFQKGDIAEGYSVSREKKESFPLTVTSAQKNPTAFYLCASSILAGEDTQYFGPGTRLTVL.

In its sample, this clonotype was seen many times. The CDR3 protein is CASSTTGGPGELFF. The CDR3 nucleotides read TGTGCCAGCAGCACTACAGGGGGACCCGGGGAGCTGTTTTTT. The chain links TRBV7-9 to TRBJ2-2; 8 bases are a match to TRBD1. Germline V gives CDR1 SEHNR, CDR2 FQNEAQ (reference sequence). Germline trimming cut 5 bases from V and 6 bases from J; bases unmatched to any gene: 5. The CDR3 spans 14 residues.

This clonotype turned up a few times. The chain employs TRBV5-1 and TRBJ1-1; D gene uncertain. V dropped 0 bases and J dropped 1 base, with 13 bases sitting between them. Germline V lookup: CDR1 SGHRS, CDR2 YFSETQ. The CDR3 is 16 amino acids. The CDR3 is CASSLEPVGRNTEAFF. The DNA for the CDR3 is TGCGCCAGCAGCTTGGAACCGGTCGGACGGAACACTGAAGCTTTCTTT.

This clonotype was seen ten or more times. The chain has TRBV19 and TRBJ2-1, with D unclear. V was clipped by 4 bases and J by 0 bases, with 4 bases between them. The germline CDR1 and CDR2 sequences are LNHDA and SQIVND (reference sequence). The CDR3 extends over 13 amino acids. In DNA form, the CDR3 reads TGTGCCAGTAGTACCGACTCCTACAATGAGCAGTTCTTC. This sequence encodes CASSTDSYNEQFF.

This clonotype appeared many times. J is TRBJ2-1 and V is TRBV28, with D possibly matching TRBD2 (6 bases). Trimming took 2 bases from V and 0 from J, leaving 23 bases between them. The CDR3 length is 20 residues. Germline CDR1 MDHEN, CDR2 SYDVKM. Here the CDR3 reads CASSLPPFTEGSGSYNEQFF. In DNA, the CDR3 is TGTGCCAGCAGTTTACCCCCTTTTACGGAGGGTAGCGGCTCCTACAATGAGCAGTTCTTC.

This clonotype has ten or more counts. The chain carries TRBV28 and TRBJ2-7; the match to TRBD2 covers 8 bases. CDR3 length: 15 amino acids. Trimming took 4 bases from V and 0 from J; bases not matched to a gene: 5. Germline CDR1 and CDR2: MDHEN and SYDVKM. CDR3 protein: CASSSLTSGSYEQYF. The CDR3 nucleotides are TGTGCCAGCAGTTCCCTCACTAGCGGCTCCTACGAGCAGTACTTC.

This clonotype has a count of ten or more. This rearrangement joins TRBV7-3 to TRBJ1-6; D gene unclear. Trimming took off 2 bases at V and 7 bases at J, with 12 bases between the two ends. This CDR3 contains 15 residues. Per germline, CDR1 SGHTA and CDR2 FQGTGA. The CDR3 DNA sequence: TGTGCCAGCAGCTTAGGGCCGTCGAGAAATTCACCCCTCCACTTT. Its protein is CASSLGPSRNSPLHF.

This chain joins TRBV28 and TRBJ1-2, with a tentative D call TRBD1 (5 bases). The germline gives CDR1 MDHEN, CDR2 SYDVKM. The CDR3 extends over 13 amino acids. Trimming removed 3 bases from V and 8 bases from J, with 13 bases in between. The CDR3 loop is CASSLEGARGYTF. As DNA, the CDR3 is TGTGCCAGCAGTTTGGAAGGGGCGCGAGGCTACACCTTC.

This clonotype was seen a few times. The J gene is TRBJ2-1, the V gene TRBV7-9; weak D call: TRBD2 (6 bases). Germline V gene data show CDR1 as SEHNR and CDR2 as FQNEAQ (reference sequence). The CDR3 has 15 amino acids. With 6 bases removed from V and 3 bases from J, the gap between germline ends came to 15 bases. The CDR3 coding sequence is TGTGCCAGCAGAGCCGGGGGATATCACTACAATGAGCAGTTCTTC. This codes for CASRAGGYHYNEQFF.